Given below is one T cell receptor (beta chain) in context. V was clipped by 3 bases and J by 1 base, with 3 bases between them. The CDR3 runs to 13 residues. Germline values: CDR1 MNHEY, CDR2 SMNVEV (reference sequence). These data originate in a study of control samples from healthy donors and cancer patients. Assay used: immunoSEQ multiplex PCR; TCRdb lists only in-frame clones, some missing. The sample consists of fewer than 200,000 clones, about 91% of them appearing once. Sequencing used blood. This clonotype was sampled from a woman aged 25 to 45 in good health. This chain links TRBV27 with TRBJ2-2, with unresolved D. CDR3 in amino acids: CASSFGNTGELFF. The CDR3 DNA reads TGTGCCAGCAGTTTCGGGAACACCGGGGAGCTGTTTTTT.